The present T cell receptor beta chain was sequenced within a study of blood T cell repertoires in COVID-19. Study-level information: The origin of the acute and convalescent COVID-19 samples was the United States, Italy and Spain. Nucleic acid was either cDNA or gDNA, and it came from T cells, B-cell-depleted T cells, or PBMCs.

Original methodology: Quantification of nucleated cells was approximated via reference gene primer amplification. Sequenced by immunoSEQ multiplex PCR; TCRdb stores in-frame clones only, minus some. The V and J calls and clone size were taken over from that table, and D and trimming were inferred from the DNA. Of 5,000 to 6,500 clones listed, roughly 77% are singletons. The CDR3 has 15 residues. Germline V lookup: CDR1 SGHVS, CDR2 FQNEAQ. V was pared by 7 bases and J by 0 bases, with 8 bases of the junction left unmatched. Sequenced: peripheral blood. The receptor was derived from a man aged 55 to 70 with acute or convalescent COVID-19. The chain carries TRBV7-8 and TRBJ2-7; 8 positions agree with TRBD2. The CDR3 nucleotides are TGTGCCAGCAACCACCGGGGGGGCAACTCCTACGAGCAGTACTTC. Its translation is CASNHRGGNSYEQYF.